The sequence of this T cell receptor (beta chain) was determined in a study of identical twins (dated by TCRdb to the mid-2010s). Background for the entire study: The study deep-sequenced TCR alpha and beta repertoires from monozygotic twins, unrelated adults of various ages and cord blood to test whether fetal clonotypes persist. To rule out contamination, replicate twin experiments were performed at different times with different library preparation protocols.

The paper as a whole reports these results and caveats: Compared with coincidental sharing between unrelated individuals, out-of-frame TCR alpha sequences shared between twins showed an excess of sequences with low generation probability. Abundant cord blood beta clonotypes had fewer insertions, young adult naive repertoires showed a similar but weaker trend, and memory repertoires showed no such trend. Because the same donors could not be followed over many years, the conclusions relied on cross-sectional statistical analysis. Excess twin sharing in beta out-of-frame sequences was weaker because fewer shared sequences lowered the signal-to-noise ratio. Zero-insertion analyses could be partly confounded by invariant T cells such as MAIT and iNKT, although diverse VJ usage argued against such confounding for most clonotypes. Recombination models systematically underestimated out-of-frame TCR alpha sharing in monozygotic twins but agreed with sharing between unrelated individuals.

Libraries were constructed by 5' RACE. Sequenced on an Illumina HiSeq 2000. A universal primer binding site was introduced by template switching, and a unique molecular identifier was present in the final cDNA, enabling accurate counting of TCR cDNA molecules. Specific primers in the conserved constant-segment region were used to synthesize first-strand cDNA for TCR alpha and beta chains. To control for contamination, every cDNA library was double barcoded, receiving both a SMART-Mk sample barcode and Illumina barcodes. Two successive PCR steps introduced TruSeq adapter sequences along with Illumina sample barcodes. Sequencing of the TCR alpha and beta cDNA libraries was done on the Illumina HiSeq platform using custom primers. The study's own analysis went as follows. MiGEC processed the raw reads to extract unique molecular identifiers, while MiXCR was used to determine the CDR3 positions. For each individual, recombination models were inferred using an EM algorithm with the repgenHMM and IGoR tools. Shared clonotypes were analyzed with the tcR package in R, and sharing was normalized by the product of cloneset sizes. Out-of-frame nonproductive sequences were analyzed to study raw recombination free of thymic and clonal selection effects. TCRdb reran the public reads through fastp at Q25 and MiXCR, keeping productive beta chains. Every distinct CDR3 protein forms one entry, paired with its most common genes and DNA. TCRdb's processing, not the authors', yielded these V and J calls. In this sample the table shows 570,000 or so distinct CDR3 sequences, around 9.6% of which occur a single time. The top ten clonotypes cover under 3.5% of the sample.

For this chain, trimming is 1 base at the V end and 0 bases at the J end, and the number of junction bases without a gene match is 3. CDR1 and CDR2, per the germline V gene (reference sequence), are SEHNR and FQNEAQ. Including the terminal cysteine and phenylalanine, the CDR3 comprises 16 residues. Of all the DNA, just the CDR3 is kept, 48 bases in frame from base 1. Comment on this clonotype: It lacks a known antigen. Base qualities are not recorded, but no much larger clone differs from it by a single base.

Every donor in the study was a healthy Caucasian. The twin cohort consisted of three pairs of female monozygotic twins, all aged roughly 18 to 29 years. Peripheral blood mononuclear cells were used as the source from which RNA for TCR libraries was isolated. The same sample was also studied in work on yellow fever vaccine responses in identical twins. The second study's paper adds: According to the authors, the vaccine-induced T cell response in identical twins seemed to be partly convergent and partly specific to each individual. The study precisely tracked vaccine-responding T cell clones in identical twins.

This clonotype originated in a woman between 18 and 29 years old in good health. The rearrangement combines TRBV7-9 with TRBJ2-3; TRBD2 aligns with 8 central bases. Sequencing was carried out using PBMCs. The CDR3 protein is CASSLELAASTDTQYF. The sequenced DNA: TGTGCCAGCAGCTTAGAACTAGCGGCTAGCACAGATACGCAGTATTTT. The CDR3 plus the reference TRBV7-9 and TRBJ2-3 genes for the other parts give the full variable domain: DTGVSQNPRHKITKRGQNVTFRCDPISEHNRLYWYRQTLGQGPEFLTYFQNEAQLEKSRLLSDRFSAERPKGSFSTLEIQRTEQGDSAMYLCASSLELAASTDTQYFGPGTRLTVL.